Presented here are 2 T cell receptor beta chains from one specimen sequenced in a study of CD8 T cells in Susac syndrome. Random hexamers were used to reverse transcribe 0.5 to 1 ug of RNA. TCRdb called the immunoSEQ multiplex PCR reads again in MiXCR, with one record for every CDR3 protein. The sample holds roughly 150,000 distinct CDR3 sequences; roughly 95% are singletons and the top ten take roughly 0.099%. Sequencing was done on a sample of CD4+ T cells from PBMCs. These receptors were taken from a human donor with multiple sclerosis.

This rearrangement joins TRBV19 to TRBJ1-2; the D gene is possibly TRBD1 (6 bases). The CDR3 contains 13 residues. Germline loops: CDR1 LNHDA, CDR2 SQIVND (reference sequence). V was cut by 7 bases and J by 8 bases, with 17 bases left in between. CDR3 region: CASTNDRSAGYTF. CDR3 DNA sequence: TGTGCCAGTACCAATGACAGGAGTGCGGGCTACACCTTC.

For the CDR3, the DNA is TGTGCCAGCAGCTTAAACCCTCCTCACGGCGGGGAGACCCAGTACTTC. Encoded protein: CASSLNPPHGGETQYF. This chain connects TRBV7-2 to TRBJ2-5, with D perhaps matching TRBD2 (5 bases). The CDR3 runs to 16 residues. Trimming shortened V by 2 bases and J by 5 bases, and 18 bases separated the two germline ends. The germline gives CDR1 SGHTA, CDR2 FQGNSA.